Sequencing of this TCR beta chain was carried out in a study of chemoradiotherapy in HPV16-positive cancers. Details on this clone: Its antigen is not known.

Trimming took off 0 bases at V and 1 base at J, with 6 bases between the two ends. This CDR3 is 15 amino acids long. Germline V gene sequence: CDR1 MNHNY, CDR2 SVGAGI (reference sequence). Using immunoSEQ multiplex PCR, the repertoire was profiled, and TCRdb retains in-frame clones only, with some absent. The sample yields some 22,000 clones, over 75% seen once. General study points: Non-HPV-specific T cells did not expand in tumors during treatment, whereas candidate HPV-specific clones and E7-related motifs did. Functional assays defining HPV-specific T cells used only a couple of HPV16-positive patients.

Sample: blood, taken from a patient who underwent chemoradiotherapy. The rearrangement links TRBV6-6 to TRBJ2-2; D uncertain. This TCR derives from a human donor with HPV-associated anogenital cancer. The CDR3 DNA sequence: TGTGCCAGCAGTTACTCGCTGGGGAACACCGGGGAGCTGTTTTTT. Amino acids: CASSYSLGNTGELFF.